This T cell receptor (beta chain) stems from a study of blood T cell repertoires in COVID-19. Germline assignment: CDR1 SNHLY and CDR2 FYNNEI. The CDR3 consists of 14 residues. V was cut by 7 bases and J by 0 bases, with 10 bases left in between. The data were produced by immunoSEQ multiplex PCR, yet TCRdb's version contains in-frame clones alone and is incomplete. Of 220,000 or so clones listed, about 87% are singletons. Participant ages covered roughly 18 to 89 years across about 25 US areas. Clinical history as reported by participants underpinned cohort assignment. The chain employs TRBV2 and TRBJ1-3, with D tentatively TRBD1 (6 bases). This TCR derives from a man in his fifties who had been exposed to COVID-19. The material sequenced was PBMCs or T cells enriched from blood (not recorded which). CDR3 amino acids: CASNTGTSGNTIYF. CDR3 coding DNA: TGTGCCAGCAATACAGGGACCTCTGGAAACACCATATATTTT.